This T cell receptor (beta chain) was sequenced for a study of shared clonotypes between healthy human individuals. Study outcomes and limitations: In contrast to clonotypes shared by all four donors, non-shared clonotypes had lower generation probabilities.

Repertoires were generated with immunoSEQ multiplex PCR, while TCRdb's copy carries only in-frame clones and drops some. The profile shows about 2.2 million clones, about 94% of them singletons. Terminally differentiated effector memory CD45RA+ cells were excluded by CCR7 positive selection of CD45RO-negative cells. All the donors were Caucasian adults who lived in Nashville, Tennessee. The length of the CDR3 is 14 residues. V was cut by 6 bases and J by 1 base, with 12 bases left in between. The germline gives CDR1 LNHDA, CDR2 SQIVND (reference sequence). This clone was detected a few times. Its antigen is undetermined.

The TCR comes from a man younger than 35 in good health. Some clones in this sample may be carry-over from other donors' samples. V and J are TRBV19 and TRBJ1-1, with a possible D match to TRBD1 (5 bases). The specimen was naive CD8+ T cells from PBMCs. CDR3 coding DNA: TGTGCCAGTAGCCAGGGACGGACGAACACTGAAGCTTTCTTT. This translates into CASSQGRTNTEAFF.